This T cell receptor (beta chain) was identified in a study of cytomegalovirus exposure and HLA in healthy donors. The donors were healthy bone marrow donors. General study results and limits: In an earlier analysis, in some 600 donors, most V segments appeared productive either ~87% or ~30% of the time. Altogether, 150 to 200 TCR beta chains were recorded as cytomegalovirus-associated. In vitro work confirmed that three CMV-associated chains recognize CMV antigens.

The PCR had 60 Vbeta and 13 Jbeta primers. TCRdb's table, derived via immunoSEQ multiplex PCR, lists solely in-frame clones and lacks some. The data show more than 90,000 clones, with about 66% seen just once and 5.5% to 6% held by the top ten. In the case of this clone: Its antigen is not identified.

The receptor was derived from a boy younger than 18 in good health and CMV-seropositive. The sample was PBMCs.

In DNA, the CDR3 is TGTGCCAGCAGCTTGGGCGGGGACTTGAACACTGAAGCTTTCTTT. Translation: CASSLGGDLNTEAFF. V gene TRBV5-4 combines with J gene TRBJ1-1; tentative D call: TRBD1 (5 bases). The germline V gene encodes CDR1 SGHNT and CDR2 YYREEE (reference sequence). V lost 0 bases to trimming and J lost 0 bases, with 9 bases between them. The CDR3 extends over 15 amino acids.